These 28 T cell receptor beta chains were sequenced from one sample in a study of blood T cell repertoires in COVID-19. Clones were read by immunoSEQ multiplex PCR, and TCRdb kept only the in-frame ones, dropping some. The sample lists approximately 75,000 clones; around nine tenths were seen once. The sequenced material came from peripheral blood. These TCRs come from a human donor in a cohort sampled during active COVID-19.

The chain employs TRBV19 and TRBJ1-5; D might be TRBD1 (6 bases). This CDR3 contains 14 residues. CDR1 and CDR2 from the germline V gene are LNHDA and SQIVND (reference sequence). The V and J ends lost 5 bases and 9 bases respectively, with 17 bases between them. The CDR3: CASSERGGRGPQHF. As DNA, the CDR3 is TGTGCCAGTAGTGAGCGTGGGGGCCGGGGGCCCCAGCATTTT.

Here the CDR3 reads CATSETGDNQPQHF. CDR3 DNA: TGTGCCACCAGTGAGACAGGAGACAATCAGCCCCAGCATTTT. This chain connects TRBV24-1 to TRBJ1-5; tentative D call: TRBD1 (6 bases). Germline lookup yields CDR1 KGHDR and CDR2 SFDVKD. V was cut by 4 bases and J by 3 bases, with 9 bases left in between. The CDR3 sequence is 14 residues long.

The sample holds a few counts of this clone. The chain employs TRBV9 and TRBJ1-4, with TRBD1 as a possible D gene (6 bases). The CDR3 loop spans 17 amino acids. Trimming took 0 bases from V and 0 from J, leaving 12 bases between them. Germline V gene sequence: CDR1 SGDLS, CDR2 YYNGEE. CDR3 residues: CASSVGNRAATNEKLFF. Written as DNA, the CDR3 is TGTGCCAGCAGCGTAGGGAACAGGGCCGCAACTAATGAAAAACTGTTTTTT. The full variable domain, completed using reference TRBV9 and TRBJ1-4, is DSGVTQTPKHLITATGQRVTLRCSPRSGDLSVYWYQQSLDQGLQFLIQYYNGEERAKGNILERFSAQQFPDLHSELNLSSLELGDSALYFCASSVGNRAATNEKLFFGSGTQLSVL.

V gene TRBV20-1 combines with J gene TRBJ2-7; TRBD2 might be the D (6 bases). CDR3 length equals 11 residues. The ends were cut back, 6 bases at V and 5 bases at J, with 11 bases in the middle. In germline, CDR1 is DFQATT, CDR2 SNEGSKA (reference sequence). The CDR3 here is CSAGSGHEQYF. The CDR3 region has the DNA TGCAGTGCCGGGAGTGGGCACGAGCAGTACTTC.

This chain's CDR3 is CASSIGDREGYQPQHF. CDR3 DNA: TGTGCCAGTAGTATAGGGGACAGGGAAGGGTATCAGCCCCAGCATTTT. The chain couples TRBV19 to TRBJ1-5; 9 bases agree with TRBD1. Trimming took 1 base from V and 5 from J; bases not matched to a gene: 6. CDR1 is LNHDA, CDR2 SQIVND, per germline (reference sequence). CDR3 length: 16 residues.

J is TRBJ2-7 and V is TRBV5-1; D is ambiguous. In germline, CDR1 is SGHRS, CDR2 YFSETQ. Between the trimmed V and J ends, which lost 3 bases and 7 bases, there was a span of 11 bases. There are 12 residues in the CDR3. CDR3 sequence (DNA): TGCGCCAGCAGCTCGCTTGAGAGGGAGCAGTACTTC. Translating gives CASSSLEREQYF.

This clone came up once. The V and J genes are TRBV5-1 and TRBJ2-5; 7 bases align to TRBD1. The CDR3 is made up of 15 amino acids. The J segment lost 3 bases and the V segment lost 2 bases, leaving 7 bases of the junction unmatched. Germline-derived CDR1 and CDR2 are SGHRS and YFSETQ. DNA of the CDR3: TGCGCCAGCAGCTTTGGGCCGGGACAGAAAGAGACCCAGTACTTC. Amino acids: CASSFGPGQKETQYF. The variable domain in full, completed from reference TRBV5-1 and TRBJ2-5, reads KAGVTQTPRYLIKTRGQQVTLSCSPISGHRSVSWYQQTPGQGLQFLFEYFSETQRNKGNFPGRFSGRQFSNSRSEMNVSTLELGDSALYLCASSFGPGQKETQYFGPGTRLLVL.

The chain uses TRBV6-5 and TRBJ2-7; a weak D match, TRBD2 (5 bases). The length of the CDR3 is 15 residues. CDR1 is MNHEY, CDR2 SVGAGI, per germline. Trimming left V 2 bases short and J 7 bases short, with 18 bases between. The CDR3, as DNA: TGTGCCAGCAGTTACGGCGGAGGTGAATGGGAGGAGCAGTACTTC. Translated: CASSYGGGEWEEQYF.

The chain recombines TRBV29-1 with TRBJ1-2; D gene uncertain. This CDR3 is 15 amino acids long. Germline V gene lookup returns CDR1 SQVTM and CDR2 ANQGSEA. Trimming took 6 bases from V and 0 from J, leaving 17 bases between them. The DNA for the CDR3 is TGCAGCGTCCCCCCCCCTGCAGTAACTAACTATGGCTACACCTTC. Its protein product is CSVPPPAVTNYGYTF.

The CDR3 loop reads CASSLYLLGPSTDTQYF. CDR3 DNA: TGTGCCAGCAGTTTATACCTGTTGGGCCCTAGCACAGATACGCAGTATTTT. The J gene is TRBJ2-3, the V gene TRBV28; D is unclear. The CDR3 runs to 17 residues. CDR1 and CDR2 from the germline V gene are MDHEN and SYDVKM. The germline V and J ends were trimmed by 1 base and 0 bases, with 14 bases remaining between them.

This chain uses TRBV19 with TRBJ2-3, with 8 nucleotides matching TRBD2. From germline, CDR1 is LNHDA and CDR2 SQIVND (reference sequence). Trimming removed 0 bases from V and 5 bases from J; junction bases left unmatched: 7. This CDR3 has 16 amino acids. The CDR3 here is CASSIDRGLAGDTQYF. The CDR3 DNA reads TGTGCCAGTAGTATAGATCGAGGACTAGCAGGAGATACGCAGTATTTT.

The chain combines TRBV6-4 with TRBJ1-5; no clear D. Trimming took off 6 bases at V and 10 bases at J, with 19 bases between the two ends. This CDR3 comprises 14 residues. Germline V CDR1 and CDR2: MRHNA, SNTAGT. The CDR3 region is CASSVGSNFKPQHF. CDR3 nucleotide sequence: TGTGCCAGCAGCGTCGGTTCAAACTTTAAACCCCAGCATTTT.

This chain joins TRBV28 and TRBJ1-1, with a weak D call TRBD1 (5 bases). The V and J ends lost 0 bases and 5 bases respectively, with 7 bases between them. The CDR3 runs to 13 residues. CDR1 and CDR2 (germline): MDHEN, SYDVKM. The CDR3 sequence is CASSLWGGTEAFF. CDR3 nucleotides: TGTGCCAGCAGTTTATGGGGGGGGACTGAAGCTTTCTTT. The variable domain in full, with the rest retrieved from reference TRBV28 and TRBJ1-1, is DVKVTQSSRYLVKRTGEKVFLECVQDMDHENMFWYRQDPGLGLRLIYFSYDVKMKEKGDIPEGYSVSREKKERFSLILESASTNQTSMYLCASSLWGGTEAFFGQGTRLTVV.

V usage is TRBV9 and J usage is TRBJ1-3; TRBD1 might be the D (6 bases). Germline V CDR1 and CDR2: SGDLS, YYNGEE. The CDR3 totals 15 residues. Deletions cut 4 bases from V and 0 bases from J, with 11 bases between. DNA for the CDR3: TGTGCCAGCAGCCCCCGGGACAACTCTGGAAACACCATATATTTT. Its translation: CASSPRDNSGNTIYF.

This CDR3 reads CASSVGLDTQYF. The DNA of the CDR3 is TGTGCCAGCAGCGTAGGGCTGGATACGCAGTATTTT. This chain connects TRBV9 to TRBJ2-3; D ambiguous. CDR1 is SGDLS and CDR2 is YYNGEE in the germline V gene. CDR3 length equals 12 residues. Trimming removed 0 bases at V and 6 bases at J, with 5 bases between.

The chain recombines TRBV29-1 with TRBJ1-1, with a possible D match to TRBD1 (6 bases). Germline-derived CDR1 and CDR2 are SQVTM and ANQGSEA. V lost 8 bases, J lost 1 base, and 14 bases lay in between. The CDR3 contains 13 residues. The CDR3, as DNA: TGCAGCTTACGGACAGCCCAGAACACTGAAGCTTTCTTT. This gives the protein CSLRTAQNTEAFF. Combining the CDR3 with reference TRBV29-1 and TRBJ1-1 gives the whole variable domain SAVISQKPSRDICQRGTSLTIQCQVDSQVTMMFWYRQQPGQSLTLIATANQGSEATYESGFVIDKFPISRPNLTFSTLTVSNMSPEDSSIYLCSLRTAQNTEAFFGQGTRLTVV.

The chain employs TRBV4-1 and TRBJ2-3, with D maybe TRBD2 (6 bases). This CDR3 has 14 residues. CDR1 and CDR2 from the germline V gene are MGHRA and YSYEKL. V gave up 0 bases and J gave up 6 bases, with 10 bases separating them. For the CDR3, the DNA is TGCGCCAGCAGCCAAGAGGGGGGTTGGGATACGCAGTATTTT. It specifies CASSQEGGWDTQYF.

There are a few counts of this clone. V is TRBV4-1 and J is TRBJ1-1; TRBD1 agrees at 9 bases. V shed 4 bases and J 4 bases; nucleotides not matched to a gene: 10. The CDR3 loop spans 16 amino acids. Germline lookup yields CDR1 MGHRA and CDR2 YSYEKL. The CDR3 region has the DNA TGCGCCAGCAGCCCCGGACAGGGGCCATCGGGCACTGAAGCTTTCTTT. It is translated as CASSPGQGPSGTEAFF.

This sequence joins TRBV19 and TRBJ1-5; 7 bases are shared with TRBD1. Germline trimming cut 6 bases from V and 6 bases from J; bases unmatched to any gene: 17. Per germline, CDR1 LNHDA and CDR2 SQIVND (reference sequence). This CDR3 comprises 17 residues. CDR3 nucleotides: TGTGCCAGTAGGGACAGGCCGGGGGAATTAAGTCGTCAGCCCCAGCATTTT. It yields the protein CASRDRPGELSRQPQHF.

The CDR3 DNA follows: TGCAGTGCTTACAGGGCAGATACGCAGTATTTT. Translating it yields CSAYRADTQYF. The chain recombines TRBV20-1 with TRBJ2-3, with D maybe TRBD1 (6 bases). Trimming shortened V by 5 bases and J by 4 bases, and 7 bases separated the two germline ends. Germline V gene data show CDR1 as DFQATT and CDR2 as SNEGSKA (reference sequence). This CDR3 has 11 amino acids.

This sequence joins TRBV7-8 and TRBJ2-1; 8 nucleotides line up with TRBD1. The germline CDR1 and CDR2 sequences are SGHVS and FQNEAQ. J was trimmed by 5 bases and V by 6 bases; bases with no gene match: 12. CDR3 length equals 16 residues. CDR3 sequence: CASRALGTGINNEQFF. The CDR3 DNA reads as TGTGCCAGCAGAGCTCTAGGGACAGGAATTAACAATGAGCAGTTCTTC.

The chain has TRBV7-8 and TRBJ1-2; 7 bases map to TRBD1. The germline V gene encodes CDR1 SGHVS and CDR2 FQNEAQ. V dropped 7 bases and J dropped 8; count of bases not matched to a gene: 13. The CDR3 covers 14 residues. This chain's CDR3 is CASTLGVGGGGYTF. For the CDR3, the DNA is TGTGCCAGCACCCTAGGGGTAGGGGGCGGCGGCTACACCTTC.

CDR3 bases: TGTGCCAGCAGCTTTTCACAAACTGAAGCTTTCTTT. It translates to CASSFSQTEAFF. V is TRBV7-9 and J is TRBJ1-1, with D hard to call. The CDR3 length is 12 residues. Trimming removed 3 bases from V and 5 bases from J, with 7 bases in between. Per the germline V gene, CDR1 is SEHNR and CDR2 is FQNEAQ (reference sequence).

This sequence joins TRBV18 and TRBJ1-1; weak D call: TRBD1 (6 bases). CDR1 and CDR2 from the germline V gene are KGHSH and LQKENI. CDR3 size: 15 residues. V lost 0 bases and J 4 bases, leaving 12 bases between the germline ends. In DNA form, the CDR3 reads TGTGCCAGCTCACCACCGAAGGGGGACGGCACTGAAGCTTTCTTT. This gives the protein CASSPPKGDGTEAFF.

The chain employs TRBV5-1 and TRBJ2-1; D is unresolved. Germline V gene lookup returns CDR1 SGHRS and CDR2 YFSETQ. The ends were cut back, 4 bases at V and 0 bases at J, with 11 bases in the middle. The CDR3 extends over 15 amino acids. CDR3 amino acids: CASSPDSTSYNEQFF. The CDR3 DNA reads TGCGCCAGCAGCCCCGACTCCACCTCCTACAATGAGCAGTTCTTC.

The rearrangement links TRBV29-1 to TRBJ2-7, with D possibly matching TRBD2 (6 bases). Trimming stripped 7 bases from V and 6 bases from J, with 22 bases between. The CDR3 length is 14 residues. Germline CDR1 SQVTM, CDR2 ANQGSEA. The CDR3 nucleotides read TGCAGCGGGACGGCGGGGACGCATCCGGGCGAGCAGTACTTC. Translated: CSGTAGTHPGEQYF.

This rearrangement joins TRBV3-1 (or the pseudogene TRBV3-2) to TRBJ2-6; D remains unclear. V dropped 2 bases and J dropped 3 bases, with 5 bases sitting between them. This CDR3 comprises 14 residues. The V gene's germline CDR1 is LGHDT and CDR2 YNNKEL (reference sequence). Written as DNA, the CDR3 is TGTGCCAGCAGCCAATCCTATGGGGCCAACGTCCTGACTTTC. It encodes CASSQSYGANVLTF.

V and J are TRBV7-9 and TRBJ1-1; D possibly corresponds to TRBD1 (6 bases). Germline V CDR1 and CDR2: SEHNR, FQNEAQ (reference sequence). V lost 0 bases and J 7 bases, leaving 15 bases between the germline ends. The CDR3 has 15 residues. This CDR3 reads CASSLADRTASEAFF. CDR3 bases: TGTGCCAGCAGCTTAGCCGACAGGACAGCGAGTGAAGCTTTCTTT. Combining the CDR3 with reference TRBV7-9 and TRBJ1-1 gives the whole variable domain DTGVSQNPRHKITKRGQNVTFRCDPISEHNRLYWYRQTLGQGPEFLTYFQNEAQLEKSRLLSDRFSAERPKGSFSTLEIQRTEQGDSAMYLCASSLADRTASEAFFGQGTRLTVV.